Reported below is one TCR beta chain. Its antigen is currently unknown. This record comes from a study of cytomegalovirus exposure and HLA in healthy donors. General study findings and limits: 164 TCR beta chains were listed as cytomegalovirus-associated. Some public TCRs appeared in many individuals, while most sequences were rare.

The PCR made use of 60 Vbeta and 13 Jbeta primers. TCRdb keeps only in-frame clones here, not all; method: immunoSEQ multiplex PCR. The sample includes approximately 150,000 clones, approximately 71% of them seen just once. Though probably carrying unrecorded immune exposures, donors were nominally healthy at sampling. The sequenced sample was PBMCs. The TCR originated in a man aged 25 to 40 in good health and CMV-seropositive.

The CDR3 loop reads CASSYPGVNEQYF. CDR3 DNA: TGTGCCAGCAGTTACCCGGGAGTTAACGAGCAGTACTTC. J is TRBJ2-7 and V is TRBV6-5; possibly TRBD2 for D (6 bases). The CDR3 spans 13 residues. Trimming shortened V by 2 bases and J by 5 bases, and 10 bases separated the two germline ends. Per the germline V gene, CDR1 is MNHEY and CDR2 is SVGAGI.